One T cell receptor beta chain is described in this entry. The source of the sample is a study of blood T cell repertoires in COVID-19. The germline V gene has CDR1 GTSNPN and CDR2 SVGIG (reference sequence). Trimming removed 5 bases at V and 7 bases at J, with 12 bases between. The CDR3 has 13 residues. Libraries were prepared by immunoSEQ multiplex PCR; TCRdb keeps only in-frame clonotypes and omits some of them. The sample has 65,000 to 75,000 clones; 90% are singletons. What was sequenced was peripheral blood. The TCR comes from a man aged 45-60 years with acute or convalescent COVID-19. This chain connects TRBV30 to TRBJ1-6, with D tentatively TRBD1 (6 bases). CDR3 residues: CAWEGQPNSPLHF. The DNA of the CDR3 is TGTGCCTGGGAAGGACAGCCAAATTCACCCCTCCACTTT.